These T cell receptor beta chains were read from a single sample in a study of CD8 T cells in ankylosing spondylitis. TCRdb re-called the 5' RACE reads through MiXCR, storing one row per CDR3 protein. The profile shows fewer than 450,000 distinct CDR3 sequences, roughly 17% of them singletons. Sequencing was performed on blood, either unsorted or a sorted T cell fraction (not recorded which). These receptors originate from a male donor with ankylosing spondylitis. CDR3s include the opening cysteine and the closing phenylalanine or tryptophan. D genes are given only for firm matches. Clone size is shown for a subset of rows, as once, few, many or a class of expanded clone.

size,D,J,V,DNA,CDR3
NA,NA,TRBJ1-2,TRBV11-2,TGTGCCAGCAGCCGGAGTCCTTATGGCTACACCTTC,CASSRSPYGYTF
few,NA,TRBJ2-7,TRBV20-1,TGCAGTGCATCCGGGACAAGAAGTTTCGAGCAGTACTTC,CSASGTRSFEQYF
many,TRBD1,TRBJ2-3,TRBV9,TGTGCCAGCAGCGTAGCTGGACAGGGAACAGATACGCAGTATTTT,CASSVAGQGTDTQYF
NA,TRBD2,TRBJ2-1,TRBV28,TGTGCCAGCAGTTCCTGGGGACTAGCGGGGTCCAATGAGCAGTTCTTC,CASSSWGLAGSNEQFF
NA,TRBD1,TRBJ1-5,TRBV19,TGTGCCAGTATTTTGACAGGGAGCAATCAGCCCCAGCATTTT,CASILTGSNQPQHF
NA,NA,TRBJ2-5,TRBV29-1,TGCAGCGTTGATGGACACCCGTTAAAAGAGACCCAGTACTTC,CSVDGHPLKETQYF
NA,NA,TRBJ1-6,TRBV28,TGTGCCAGCAGGGGCCAGTTTAGGAATTCACCCCTCCACTTT,CASRGQFRNSPLHF
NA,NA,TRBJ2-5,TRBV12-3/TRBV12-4,TGTGCCAGCAGTAAGGGCCCTTCTAGGGGAGAGACCCAGTACTTC,CASSKGPSRGETQYF
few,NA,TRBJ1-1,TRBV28,TGTGCCAGCAGTTTAAGTAGGGTAGGGAACGCTGAAGCTTTCTTT,CASSLSRVGNAEAFF
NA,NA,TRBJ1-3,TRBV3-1,TGTGCCAGCAGCCAAGGCAACTCTGGAAACACCATATATTTT,CASSQGNSGNTIYF
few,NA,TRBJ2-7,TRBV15,TGTGCCACCAGCAGAGATCTGGTAAACTACGAGCAGTACTTC,CATSRDLVNYEQYF
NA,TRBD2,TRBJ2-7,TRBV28,TGTGCCAGCCTAGCGGGAGGAAAAGGGAACGAGCAGTACTTC,CASLAGGKGNEQYF
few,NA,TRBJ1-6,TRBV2,TGTGCCAGCACACGCTCCTATAATTCACCCCTCCACTTT,CASTRSYNSPLHF
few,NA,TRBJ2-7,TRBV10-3,TGTGCCGCGAGACGGGACACCGGGACCTACGAGCAGTACTTC,CAARRDTGTYEQYF
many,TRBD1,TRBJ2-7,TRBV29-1,TGCAGCGTTGCCGGGACAGGGGGATTCGAGCAGTACTTC,CSVAGTGGFEQYF
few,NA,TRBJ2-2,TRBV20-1,TGCAGTGCTAGCCGACTAGGGACGGACGGGGAGCTGTTTTTT,CSASRLGTDGELFF
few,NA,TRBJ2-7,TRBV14,TGTGCCAGCAGCTACGCAGGACAGATCTACGAGCAGTACTTC,CASSYAGQIYEQYF
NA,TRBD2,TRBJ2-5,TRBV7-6,TGTGCCAGCAATCATGGGGGACTAGCGGGAGGTTCAGAGACCCAGTACTTC,CASNHGGLAGGSETQYF
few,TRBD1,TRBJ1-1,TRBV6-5,TGTGCCAGCAGCTGGACAGGGGGCGCGGCTTTCTTT,CASSWTGGAAFF
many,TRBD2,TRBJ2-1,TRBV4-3,TGCGCCAGCAGCCAAGATCCGACTAGCGGAGCCTCCTTCTCCTACAATGAGCAGTTCTTC,CASSQDPTSGASFSYNEQFF
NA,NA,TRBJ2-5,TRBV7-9,TGTGCCAGCAGACCGGGGGCGAAAGAGACCCAGTACTTC,CASRPGAKETQYF
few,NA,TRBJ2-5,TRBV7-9,TGTGCCAGCAGCTTAGGGTCGTCCCAAGAGACCCAGTACTTC,CASSLGSSQETQYF
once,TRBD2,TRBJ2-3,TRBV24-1,TGTGCCACCAGTGACCGCACTAGCGGGAGAACAGATACGCAGTATTTT,CATSDRTSGRTDTQYF
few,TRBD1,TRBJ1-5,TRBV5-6,TGTGCCAGCAGCTTGGGGGACAGCCTTTATCAGCCCCAGCATTTT,CASSLGDSLYQPQHF
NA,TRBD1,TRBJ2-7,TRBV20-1,TGCAGTGCTAGTACAGGGGGCGAGATGGGGCAGTACTTC,CSASTGGEMGQYF
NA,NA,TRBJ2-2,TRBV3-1,TGTGCCAGCAGCCAAGGGCCCGACGGCGGGGAGCTGTTTTTT,CASSQGPDGGELFF
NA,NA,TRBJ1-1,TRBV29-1,TGCAGCGTTTTACCGGGAACGACTGAAGCTTTCTTT,CSVLPGTTEAFF